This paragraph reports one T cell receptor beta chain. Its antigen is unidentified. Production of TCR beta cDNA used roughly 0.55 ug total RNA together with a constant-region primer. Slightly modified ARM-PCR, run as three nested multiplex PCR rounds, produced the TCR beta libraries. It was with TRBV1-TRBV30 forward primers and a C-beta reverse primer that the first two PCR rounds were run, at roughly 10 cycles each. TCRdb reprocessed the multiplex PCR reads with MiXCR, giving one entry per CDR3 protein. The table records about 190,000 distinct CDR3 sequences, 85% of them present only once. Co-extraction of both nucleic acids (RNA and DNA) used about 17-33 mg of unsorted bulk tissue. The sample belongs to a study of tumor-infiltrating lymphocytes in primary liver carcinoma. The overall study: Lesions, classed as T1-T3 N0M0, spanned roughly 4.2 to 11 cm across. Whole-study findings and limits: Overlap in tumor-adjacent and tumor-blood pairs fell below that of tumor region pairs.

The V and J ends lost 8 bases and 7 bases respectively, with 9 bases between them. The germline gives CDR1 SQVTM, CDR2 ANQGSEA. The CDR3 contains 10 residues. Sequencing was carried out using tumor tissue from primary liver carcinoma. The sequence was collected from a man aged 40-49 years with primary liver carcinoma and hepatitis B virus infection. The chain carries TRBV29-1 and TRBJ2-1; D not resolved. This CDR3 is CSFWDNEQFF. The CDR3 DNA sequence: TGCAGCTTTTGGGATAATGAGCAGTTCTTC.